Listed here are 19 T cell receptor beta chains from one sample, sequenced in a study of shared clonotypes between healthy human individuals. Method: immunoSEQ multiplex PCR; TCRdb's copy keeps in-frame clones and lacks some. The data contain 550,000 to 750,000 clones, 95% of them singletons. Naive CD8 populations comprised CD45RO-negative cells positively selected for CCR7, excluding terminally differentiated effector memory CD45RA+ cells. The sequencing input was naive CD8+ T cells sorted from blood. These receptors originate from a woman in her thirties in good health.

This clone was recorded once. This chain uses TRBV7-3 with TRBJ2-3; D remains ambiguous. This CDR3 contains 17 residues. V lost 5 bases and J lost 0, with 18 bases in between. Germline V gene lookup returns CDR1 SGHTA and CDR2 FQGTGA. CDR3: CASSPQDGGHSTDTQYF. The CDR3 region has the DNA TGTGCCAGCAGCCCCCAGGACGGTGGGCATAGCACAGATACGCAGTATTTT.

The chain carries TRBV6-6 and TRBJ2-5; D may correspond to TRBD1 or TRBD2 (5 bases each). CDR1 is MNHNY and CDR2 is SVGAGI in the germline V gene (reference sequence). CDR3 length: 12 residues. Trimming cost V 6 bases and J 10 bases, with 15 bases left between them. The CDR3, as DNA: TGTGCCAGCAGAAAGGACACTAGGGACCAGTACTTC. Amino acid sequence: CASRKDTRDQYF.

The chain is built from TRBV6-1 and TRBJ1-3; TRBD1 agrees at 9 bases. V lost 7 bases, J lost 2 bases, and 6 bases stayed unmatched. The CDR3 sequence is 15 residues long. Per the germline V gene, CDR1 is MNHNS and CDR2 is SASEGT. In DNA form, the CDR3 reads TGTGCCAGCAAGCCCGGGACAGGGACTGGAAACACCATATATTTT. This gives the protein CASKPGTGTGNTIYF.

The rearrangement links TRBV4-1 to TRBJ1-2; D is perhaps TRBD1 (6 bases). There are 19 residues in the CDR3. CDR1 MGHRA and CDR2 YSYEKL come from the germline V gene. V dropped 0 bases and J dropped 3 bases, with 23 bases sitting between them. The CDR3 protein is CASSQEGGQKGQNYYGYTF. CDR3 coding DNA: TGCGCCAGCAGCCAAGAGGGTGGACAGAAGGGGCAGAATTACTATGGCTACACCTTC.

The rearrangement uses TRBV20-1 and TRBJ1-4; D gene uncertain. The CDR3 has 10 amino acids. Germline lookup yields CDR1 DFQATT and CDR2 SNEGSKA (reference sequence). Trimming cost V 4 bases and J 8 bases, with 5 bases left between them. The chain's CDR3 is CSAIQEKLFF. The DNA of the CDR3 is TGCAGTGCTATACAGGAAAAACTGTTTTTT.

In this sample, this clone turned up once. The rearrangement links TRBV11-3 to TRBJ2-7; a possible D gene is TRBD2 (6 bases). The ends were cut back, 5 bases at V and 0 bases at J, with 11 bases in the middle. Germline-derived CDR1 and CDR2 are SGHNT and YENEEA. The CDR3 is 14 amino acids. The CDR3, as DNA: TGTGCCAGCAGCCCCGGGGACTTCTCCTACGAGCAGTACTTC. Translating gives CASSPGDFSYEQYF.

The J gene is TRBJ2-5, the V gene TRBV28; D is perhaps TRBD1 (5 bases). Germline V lookup: CDR1 MDHEN, CDR2 SYDVKM. Trimming left V 6 bases short and J 7 bases short, with 12 bases between. The CDR3 spans 12 residues. DNA of the CDR3: TGTGCCAGCAGACAGGATTTGGGGACCCAGTACTTC. Encoded protein: CASRQDLGTQYF.

The rearrangement links TRBV27 to TRBJ2-7, with D maybe TRBD2 (5 bases). V was shortened by 3 bases and J by 1 base, with 10 bases between the two germline ends. The V gene's germline CDR1 is MNHEY and CDR2 SMNVEV (reference sequence). CDR3 length equals 14 residues. CDR3 residues: CASSFYGESYEQYF. Here the CDR3 DNA reads TGTGCCAGCAGTTTCTATGGGGAGTCCTACGAGCAGTACTTC.

Concerning this clone itself: Other DNA sequences within the sample encode an identical CDR3. The CDR3 here is CASSLLGGSYEQYF. CDR3 coding DNA: TGTGCCAGCAGTCTCCTAGGGGGGTCCTACGAGCAGTACTTC. The chain is built from TRBV27 and TRBJ2-7; D might be TRBD1 or TRBD2, each matching 6 bases. Deletions cut 5 bases from V and 1 base from J, with 12 bases between. This CDR3 contains 14 residues. The V gene's germline CDR1 is MNHEY and CDR2 SMNVEV (reference sequence).

This rearrangement joins TRBV12-5 to TRBJ2-2; the D gene could be TRBD1 or TRBD2 (5 bases each). V dropped 0 bases and J dropped 5 bases, with 10 bases sitting between them. The germline gives CDR1 LGHNT, CDR2 FRNRAP. This CDR3 comprises 15 residues. CDR3 protein: CASGLVEGRTGELFF. The CDR3 DNA reads as TGTGCTAGTGGTTTGGTTGAGGGGAGAACCGGGGAGCTGTTTTTT.

The chain is built from TRBV27 and TRBJ2-2; 7 nucleotides match TRBD2. Germline CDR1 is MNHEY and CDR2 is SMNVEV (reference sequence). Trimming took 3 bases from V and 5 from J; bases not matched to a gene: 9. The CDR3 is made up of 16 amino acids. CDR3 residues: CASSFVGLVVTGELFF. CDR3 DNA sequence: TGTGCCAGCAGTTTCGTTGGACTAGTCGTAACCGGGGAGCTGTTTTTT.

The chain combines TRBV23-1 with TRBJ1-1; 9 bases map to TRBD1. TRBV23-1 is marked as an open reading frame, function uncertain. V trimming: 0 bases; J trimming: 3 bases; junction bases outside the gene matches: 11. CDR3 size: 18 residues. The CDR3 DNA follows: TGCGCCAGCAGTCAATCGATCGTCCGGGACAGGGCCGACACTGAAGCTTTCTTT. Amino acid sequence: CASSQSIVRDRADTEAFF.

The chain recombines TRBV28 with TRBJ1-5; the D gene is possibly TRBD1 (5 bases). The CDR3 extends over 19 amino acids. The germline V gene has CDR1 MDHEN and CDR2 SYDVKM. V lost 2 bases, J lost 0 bases, and 20 bases lay in between. The CDR3, as DNA: TGTGCCAGCAGTTTACAGGGAGCCAATCCGTCCTATAGCAATCAGCCCCAGCATTTT. Its translation is CASSLQGANPSYSNQPQHF.

This chain connects TRBV6-6 to TRBJ1-2, with D hard to call. In germline, CDR1 is MNHNY, CDR2 SVGAGI (reference sequence). V was shortened by 1 base and J by 4 bases, with 10 bases between the two germline ends. The CDR3 consists of 14 residues. CDR3: CASSYLRGLYGYTF. The CDR3 DNA sequence: TGTGCCAGCAGTTACTTGAGAGGGCTCTATGGCTACACCTTC.

This clone has just one count. The chain uses TRBV27 and TRBJ2-5; a weak D match, TRBD2 (6 bases). Trimming cost V 5 bases and J 5 bases, with 21 bases left between them. Germline V lookup: CDR1 MNHEY, CDR2 SMNVEV (reference sequence). The CDR3 spans 16 residues. The CDR3 reads CASSPGGSGERETQYF. CDR3 sequence (DNA): TGTGCCAGCAGTCCGGGCGGTAGCGGAGAGAGGGAGACCCAGTACTTC.

The chain links TRBV28 to TRBJ2-3, with D possibly being TRBD2 (5 bases). The CDR3 spans 13 residues. Germline CDR1 is MDHEN and CDR2 is SYDVKM. Deletions cut 4 bases from V and 11 bases from J, with 16 bases between. This chain's CDR3 is CASSSPDSLEQYF. CDR3 in DNA: TGTGCCAGCAGTTCCCCGGACTCCCTTGAGCAGTATTTT.

V is TRBV19 and J is TRBJ1-5, with D perhaps TRBD1 (6 bases). The germline gives CDR1 LNHDA, CDR2 SQIVND (reference sequence). Trimming removed 5 bases from V and 1 base from J, with 15 bases in between. There are 16 residues in the CDR3. CDR3 region: CASSRYGQSSNQPQHF. As DNA, the CDR3 is TGTGCCAGTAGTCGGTACGGACAGTCGAGCAATCAGCCCCAGCATTTT.

The rearrangement links TRBV28 to TRBJ2-1; D perhaps matches TRBD1 (6 bases). Looked up from germline, CDR1 is MDHEN and CDR2 is SYDVKM. The CDR3 is 15 amino acids. V gave up 1 base and J gave up 4 bases, with 11 bases separating them. Here the CDR3 DNA reads TGTGCCAGCAGTTTATTCTCAGGGGCATACAATGAGCAGTTCTTC. This gives the protein CASSLFSGAYNEQFF. Looking up the rest from reference TRBV28 and TRBJ2-1 gives the full variable domain: DVKVTQSSRYLVKRTGEKVFLECVQDMDHENMFWYRQDPGLGLRLIYFSYDVKMKEKGDIPEGYSVSREKKERFSLILESASTNQTSMYLCASSLFSGAYNEQFFGPGTRLTVL.

This sequence joins TRBV27 and TRBJ2-1; unclear D gene. This CDR3 spans 14 amino acids. CDR1 is MNHEY and CDR2 is SMNVEV in the germline V gene (reference sequence). V shed 3 bases and J shed 6 bases, with 12 bases lying between them. In DNA form, the CDR3 reads TGTGCCAGCAGTTTTGAGACCTGGGGCAATGAGCAGTTCTTC. Its protein is CASSFETWGNEQFF.